Below are 10 T cell receptor beta chains sequenced from a single sample in a study of T cells in tuberculosis. This table comes from immunoSEQ multiplex PCR, and its TCRdb copy is limited to in-frame clones, with some not included. Among about 36,000 clones listed, roughly 92% were seen once. The sequencing sample was made of PBMCs. These receptors originate from a donor between 10 and 35 years old with latent tuberculosis or without tuberculosis infection.

The CDR3 DNA sequence: TGTGCCAGCAGCGTAGCGGGGGTGGATGTCGAGCAGTACTTC. This codes for CASSVAGVDVEQYF. The rearrangement links TRBV9 to TRBJ2-7; maybe TRBD2 (6 bases). The CDR3 length is 14 residues. Germline V gene lookup returns CDR1 SGDLS and CDR2 YYNGEE. Trimming took off 0 bases at V and 6 bases at J, with 13 bases between the two ends.

V is TRBV2 and J is TRBJ1-1; D may be TRBD1 (6 bases). Germline V lookup: CDR1 SNHLY, CDR2 FYNNEI. Trimming took off 5 bases at V and 1 base at J, with 11 bases between the two ends. The CDR3 totals 14 residues. This chain's CDR3 is CASSLQGRNTEAFF. The CDR3 nucleotides read TGTGCCAGCAGTTTACAGGGAAGGAACACTGAAGCTTTCTTT.

This clone was seen just once. The J gene is TRBJ2-1, the V gene TRBV6-1; D possibly corresponds to TRBD2 (5 bases). The V and J ends lost 1 base and 10 bases respectively, with 5 bases between them. Per germline, CDR1 MNHNS and CDR2 SASEGT. There are 11 residues in the CDR3. The CDR3 sequence: CASSEGREQFF. The CDR3 coding sequence is TGTGCCAGCAGTGAAGGGAGGGAGCAGTTCTTC.

The chain employs TRBV7-8 and TRBJ1-2, with D perhaps TRBD1 (6 bases). V dropped 1 base and J dropped 4 bases, with 19 bases sitting between them. The CDR3 runs 17 residues. Per germline, CDR1 SGHVS and CDR2 FQNEAQ. The CDR3: CASSLEQGPNIIYGYTF. The CDR3 bases are TGTGCCAGCAGCTTAGAACAGGGCCCCAACATAATCTATGGCTACACCTTC. The full variable domain, completed using reference TRBV7-8 and TRBJ1-2, is GAGVSQSPRYKVAKRGQDVALRCDPISGHVSLFWYQQALGQGPEFLTYFQNEAQLDKSGLPSDRFFAERPEGSVSTLKIQRTQQEDSAVYLCASSLEQGPNIIYGYTFGSGTRLTVV.

The gene calls are TRBV27 and TRBJ2-7, with 10 positions matching TRBD1. This CDR3 has 13 amino acids. With 4 bases clipped from V and 5 bases from J, the junction kept 2 bases outside the gene matches. Germline assignment: CDR1 MNHEY and CDR2 SMNVEV (reference sequence). CDR3 amino acids: CASSSTGGHEQYF. As DNA, the CDR3 is TGTGCCAGCAGTTCGACAGGGGGCCACGAGCAGTACTTC.

This rearrangement joins TRBV4-1 to TRBJ2-6; TRBD2 agrees at 13 bases. The trim removed 2 bases at V and 0 bases at J, leaving 4 bases unmatched. The CDR3 consists of 19 residues. The germline V gene has CDR1 MGHRA and CDR2 YSYEKL. The CDR3 here is CASSQSGLAGISGANVLTF. CDR3 DNA: TGCGCCAGCAGCCAATCGGGACTAGCGGGGATCTCTGGGGCCAACGTCCTGACTTTC.

The chain couples TRBV21-1 to TRBJ2-7; the table assigns TRBD1, which was not confirmed against the DNA. TRBV21-1 is recorded as a pseudogene. The CDR3 is 10 residues long. The chain's CDR3 is CAGSSYEQYF. CDR3 nucleotides: TGTGCCGGCTCCTCCTACGAGCAGTACTTC.

The chain is built from TRBV7-2 and TRBJ1-6, with D unresolved. Germline assignment: CDR1 SGHTA and CDR2 FQGNSA. There are 16 residues in the CDR3. Trimming removed 2 bases from V and 7 bases from J, with 15 bases in between. This chain's CDR3 is CASSLTVAVKNSPLHF. CDR3 coding DNA: TGTGCCAGCAGCTTAACGGTCGCGGTCAAGAATTCACCCCTCCACTTT.

J is TRBJ1-1 and V is TRBV6-5, with D possibly being TRBD1 (5 bases). The CDR3 is 15 amino acids. Trimming removed 5 bases at V and 0 bases at J, with 13 bases between. Germline CDR1 is MNHEY and CDR2 is SVGAGI. The CDR3 is CASSTSRQLNTEAFF. The CDR3 DNA reads as TGTGCCAGCAGTACCTCCAGACAGTTGAACACTGAAGCTTTCTTT.

This clone was recorded only once. The chain uses TRBV18 and TRBJ2-5, with TRBD2 matching 11 bases. V gave up 1 base and J gave up 3 bases; unmatched junction bases: 7. The CDR3 spans 17 residues. Per germline, CDR1 KGHSH and CDR2 LQKENI. The CDR3 sequence: CASSPLSLAGGKETQYF. The CDR3 DNA reads TGTGCCAGCTCACCACTATCGCTAGCGGGGGGTAAAGAGACCCAGTACTTC.